This TCR beta chain was sequenced during a study of T cells after posttransplantation cyclophosphamide. Study-level points and caveats: Recipient CMV seropositivity and CMV reactivation strongly tracked TRB clonality. Later blood repertoires were often dominated by clones from the donor CD8+ memory compartment. TRB overlap between skin or GI tissue T cells and blood was limited.

Germline V gene lookup returns CDR1 KGHSH and CDR2 LQKENI. This CDR3 contains 14 residues. V was pared by 2 bases and J by 8 bases, with 10 bases between. Clones were sequenced by immunoSEQ multiplex PCR, and TCRdb holds only the in-frame ones, with some missing. The sample has about 50,000 clones, approximately 94% seen once. This related bone marrow graft donor gave peripheral blood on the day of marrow donation. About this clone itself: Its matching antigen is unknown.

The sequencing input was PBMCs. This clonotype was sampled from a woman younger than 45 in good health and a related stem cell transplant donor. The chain is built from TRBV18 and TRBJ1-6; D ambiguous. The CDR3: CASSPSGSDSPLHF. CDR3 sequence (DNA): TGTGCCAGCTCACCATCCGGGTCCGATTCACCCCTCCACTTT.